These T cell receptor beta chains were read from a single sample in a study of low-dose radiotherapy and immunotherapy resistance in tumors. Using its own MiXCR run on the reads, TCRdb lists one record per CDR3 protein. The sample carries 57,000 or so distinct CDR3 sequences, around 25% recorded once. This sample comprised PBMCs, obtained before treatment. These receptor sequences come from a male donor with prostate cancer. Both conserved end residues are part of each CDR3. The order of the fields is J gene, V gene, D gene, clone size, CDR3 protein, CDR3 DNA. The D gene is left open where the match is weak. Only some rows state a clone size, as once, few, many or a class for expanded clones.

TRBJ2-1	TRBV28	.	many	CASTLRPTVDEQFF	TGTGCCAGCACCCTTCGGCCGACGGTCGATGAGCAGTTCTTC
TRBJ2-3	TRBV15	.	many	CATSRDSAEGGPDTQYF	TGTGCCACCAGCAGAGATTCGGCAGAGGGGGGCCCAGATACGCAGTATTTT
TRBJ2-6	TRBV7-2	.	.	CASSLVPGANVLTF	TGTGCCAGCAGCTTAGTTCCAGGGGCCAACGTCCTGACTTTC
TRBJ1-3	TRBV7-9	.	many	CASSAPGQGNTIYF	TGTGCCAGCAGCGCCCCGGGACAAGGAAACACCATATATTTT
TRBJ2-3	TRBV6-1	TRBD2	.	CASNRREGFSDTQYF	TGTGCCAGCAATCGACGGGAGGGTTTCTCAGATACGCAGTATTTT
TRBJ1-5	TRBV7-8	.	few	CASSLAINWGLNQPQHF	TGTGCCAGCAGCTTAGCTATTAATTGGGGGCTCAATCAGCCCCAGCATTTT
TRBJ1-5	TRBV6-2/TRBV6-3	.	many	CASSFDANQPQHF	TGTGCCAGCAGTTTCGATGCCAATCAGCCCCAGCATTTT
TRBJ2-1	TRBV5-6	TRBD2	many	CASNLGGSNNNEQFF	TGTGCCAGCAACCTGGGGGGGAGTAATAACAATGAGCAGTTCTTC
TRBJ2-1	TRBV19	TRBD1	many	CASSIWDRGHNEQFF	TGTGCCAGTAGTATTTGGGACAGGGGGCACAATGAGCAGTTCTTC
TRBJ1-1	TRBV5-6	.	medium-sized	CASSRQFGEIRAFF	TGTGCCAGCAGCCGGCAGTTTGGGGAAATCCGAGCTTTCTTT
TRBJ2-2	TRBV30	.	many	CAWTPRDITGELFF	TGTGCCTGGACCCCTCGAGACATTACCGGGGAGCTGTTTTTT
TRBJ1-1	TRBV5-1	.	many	CASSGGGRTEAFF	TGCGCCAGCAGCGGGGGAGGGAGGACTGAAGCTTTCTTT
TRBJ1-5	TRBV4-1	TRBD1	many	CASSEGTGGKSNQPQHF	TGCGCCAGCAGCGAAGGGACAGGGGGCAAGAGCAATCAGCCCCAGCATTTT
TRBJ1-2	TRBV28	.	many	CASSLSGGFSRGTYGYTF	TGTGCCAGCAGTTTATCGGGTGGGTTTTCGAGAGGGACCTATGGCTACACCTTC
TRBJ1-1	TRBV5-6	TRBD1	once	CASSYRDSMNTEAFF	TGTGCCAGCAGCTACCGGGACAGCATGAACACTGAAGCTTTCTTT
TRBJ2-5	TRBV13	.	many	CASSRPGVETQYF	TGTGCCAGCAGCCGACCGGGCGTCGAGACCCAGTACTTC
TRBJ1-3	TRBV28	TRBD1	.	CASSTGTASGNTIYF	TGTGCCAGCAGTACAGGGACAGCATCTGGAAACACCATATATTTT
TRBJ2-1	TRBV9	TRBD2	few	CASSQTSGGWDEQFF	TGTGCCAGCAGCCAGACTAGCGGGGGTTGGGATGAGCAGTTCTTC
TRBJ1-1	TRBV28	.	many	CASSPPRGPNTEAFF	TGTGCCAGCAGCCCGCCCAGGGGACCGAACACTGAAGCTTTCTTT
TRBJ1-4	TRBV30	.	many	CATASGSGNEKLFF	TGTGCCACCGCCTCCGGGAGTGGTAATGAAAAACTGTTTTTT
TRBJ2-3	TRBV5-1	.	many	CASSLDGGRDTQYF	TGCGCCAGCAGCTTGGATGGGGGCAGAGATACGCAGTATTTT
TRBJ2-3	TRBV6-8	TRBD2	few	CASSPSTSGGRDTQYF	TGTGCCAGCAGTCCCTCGACTAGCGGGGGCAGGGATACGCAGTATTTT
TRBJ1-5	TRBV5-1	.	many	CASSLGDNPTQPQHF	TGCGCCAGCAGCTTGGGGGACAATCCTACACAGCCCCAGCATTTT
TRBJ1-1	TRBV12-3/TRBV12-4	.	many	CASSWAGRTEAFF	TGTGCCAGCAGTTGGGCGGGGAGAACTGAAGCTTTCTTT
TRBJ2-1	TRBV6-4	.	.	CASSETSSYNEQFF	TGTGCCAGCAGTGAGACTAGCTCCTACAATGAGCAGTTCTTC
TRBJ2-3	TRBV20-1	.	many	CSAGWGTQYF	TGCAGTGCGGGCTGGGGTACGCAGTATTTT
TRBJ1-5	TRBV28	.	many	CASTRTLGRPQHF	TGTGCCAGCACCCGGACCCTGGGGAGGCCCCAGCATTTT
TRBJ2-3	TRBV11-2	TRBD2	many	CASSLLAGGNTQYF	TGTGCCAGCAGCTTGCTAGCGGGGGGGAATACGCAGTATTTT
TRBJ2-7	TRBV27	.	many	CASSKVLPYEQYF	TGTGCCAGCAGTAAGGTTCTTCCCTACGAGCAGTACTTC
TRBJ2-5	TRBV7-2	TRBD2	.	CASSLGSAGGQETQYF	TGTGCCAGCAGCTTAGGTTCAGCGGGAGGCCAAGAGACCCAGTACTTC
TRBJ2-2	TRBV6-5	.	many	CASSTGQFTGELFF	TGTGCCAGCAGCACTGGACAGTTTACCGGGGAGCTGTTTTTT
TRBJ2-6	TRBV2	.	many	CSSRPISGANVLTF	TGTTCCAGCAGACCGATCTCTGGGGCCAACGTCCTGACTTTC
TRBJ2-7	TRBV3-1	.	.	CASSQRGPRNEQYF	TGTGCCAGCAGCCAGAGGGGTCCGAGAAACGAGCAGTACTTC
TRBJ2-1	TRBV27	.	many	CASSPGDEQFF	TGTGCCAGCAGTCCCGGGGATGAGCAGTTCTTC
TRBJ1-6	TRBV27	.	.	CASSFGGVENSPLHF	TGTGCCAGCAGTTTTGGGGGGGTGGAGAATTCACCCCTCCACTTT
TRBJ2-3	TRBV7-2	.	many	CASSLRWVATDTQYF	TGTGCCAGCAGCTTAAGATGGGTGGCCACAGATACGCAGTATTTT
TRBJ2-7	TRBV28	TRBD2	.	CAADPGGRSYEQYF	TGTGCCGCCGATCCGGGGGGGCGCTCCTACGAGCAGTACTTC
TRBJ2-1	TRBV7-2	TRBD2	many	CASSVPIAGNNEQFF	TGTGCCAGCAGCGTACCAATAGCGGGGAACAATGAGCAGTTCTTC
TRBJ2-1	TRBV19	.	.	CARSILAGNYEQFF	TGTGCCAGAAGTATACTGGCGGGCAACTACGAGCAGTTCTTC
TRBJ2-7	TRBV5-1	TRBD1	many	CASSDTTGGTYEQYF	TGCGCCAGCAGCGACACTACAGGGGGTACCTACGAGCAGTACTTC
TRBJ2-7	TRBV5-5	.	many	CASSLAWGEQYF	TGTGCCAGCAGCTTGGCCTGGGGCGAGCAGTACTTC
TRBJ2-1	TRBV3-1	TRBD2	many	CASSASGLGANEQFF	TGTGCCAGCAGCGCCTCGGGACTAGGGGCCAATGAGCAGTTCTTC
TRBJ2-1	TRBV24-1	TRBD1	many	CATSDLDRAHEQFF	TGTGCCACCAGTGATCTGGACAGGGCCCATGAGCAGTTCTTC
TRBJ2-7	TRBV20-1	.	many	CSAYSGTPYEQYF	TGCAGTGCTTACTCCGGGACACCCTACGAGCAGTACTTC
TRBJ2-3	TRBV20-1	.	.	CSATPPAGATDTQYF	TGCAGTGCTACCCCCCCCGCGGGGGCCACAGATACGCAGTATTTT
TRBJ1-5	TRBV5-4	TRBD1	many	CASSLEGADQPQHF	TGTGCCAGCAGCTTGGAGGGGGCGGATCAGCCCCAGCATTTT
TRBJ2-6	TRBV28	.	many	CASSLAGFGANVLTF	TGTGCCAGCAGTTTAGCAGGGTTTGGGGCCAACGTCCTGACTTTC